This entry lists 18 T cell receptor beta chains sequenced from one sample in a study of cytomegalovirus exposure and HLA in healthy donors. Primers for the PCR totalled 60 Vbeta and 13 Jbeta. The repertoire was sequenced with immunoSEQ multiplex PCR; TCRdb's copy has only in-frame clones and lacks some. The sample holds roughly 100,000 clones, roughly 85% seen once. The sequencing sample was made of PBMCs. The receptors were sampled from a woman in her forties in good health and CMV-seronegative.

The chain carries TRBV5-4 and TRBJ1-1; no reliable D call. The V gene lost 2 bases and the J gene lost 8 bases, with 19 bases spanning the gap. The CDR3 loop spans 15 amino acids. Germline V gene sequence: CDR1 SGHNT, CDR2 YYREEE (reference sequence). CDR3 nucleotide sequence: TGTGCCAGCAGCTTTTTTGGTGCGGGAAGAACGGAAGCTTTCTTT. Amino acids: CASSFFGAGRTEAFF.

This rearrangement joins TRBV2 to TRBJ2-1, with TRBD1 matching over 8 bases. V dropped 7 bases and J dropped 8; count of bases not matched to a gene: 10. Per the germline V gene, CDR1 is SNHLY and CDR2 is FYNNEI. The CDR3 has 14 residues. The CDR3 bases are TGTGCCAGCACCGACGGGCAGGGGGCTGATGAGCAGTTCTTC. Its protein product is CASTDGQGADEQFF.

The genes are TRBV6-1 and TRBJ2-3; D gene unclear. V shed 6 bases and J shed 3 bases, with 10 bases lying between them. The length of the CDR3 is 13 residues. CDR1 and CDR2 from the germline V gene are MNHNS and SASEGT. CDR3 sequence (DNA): TGTGCCAGCAGGGAATCCGGGACAGATACGCAGTATTTT. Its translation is CASRESGTDTQYF.

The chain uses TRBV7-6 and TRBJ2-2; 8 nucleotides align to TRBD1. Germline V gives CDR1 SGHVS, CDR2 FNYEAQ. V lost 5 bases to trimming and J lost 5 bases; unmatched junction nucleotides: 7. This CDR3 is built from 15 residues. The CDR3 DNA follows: TGTGCCAGCAGCCTGTCGCAGGGGGCAACCGGGGAGCTGTTTTTT. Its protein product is CASSLSQGATGELFF.

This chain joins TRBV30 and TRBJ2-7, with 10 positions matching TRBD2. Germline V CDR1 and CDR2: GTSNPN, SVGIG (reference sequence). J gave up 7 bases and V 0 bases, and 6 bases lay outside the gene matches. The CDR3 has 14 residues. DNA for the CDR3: TGTGCCTGGAGTGTACAGCGGGGGGGTACAGAGCAGTACTTC. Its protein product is CAWSVQRGGTEQYF.

The CDR3 coding sequence is TGTGCCAGCAGCTTAGAAGTGGCGCGGTACGAGCAGTACTTC. It is translated as CASSLEVARYEQYF. The rearrangement joins TRBV7-8 to TRBJ2-7; the D is unclear. The CDR3 contains 14 residues. V was shortened by 1 base and J by 4 bases, with 11 bases between the two germline ends. CDR1 is SGHVS, CDR2 FQNEAQ, per germline.

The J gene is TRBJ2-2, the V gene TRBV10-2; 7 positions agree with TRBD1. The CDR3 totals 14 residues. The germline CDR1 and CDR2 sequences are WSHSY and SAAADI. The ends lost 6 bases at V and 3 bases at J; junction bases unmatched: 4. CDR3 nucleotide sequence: TGCGCCAGCAGCCCCGGGACAGACACCGGGGAGCTGTTTTTT. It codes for CASSPGTDTGELFF.

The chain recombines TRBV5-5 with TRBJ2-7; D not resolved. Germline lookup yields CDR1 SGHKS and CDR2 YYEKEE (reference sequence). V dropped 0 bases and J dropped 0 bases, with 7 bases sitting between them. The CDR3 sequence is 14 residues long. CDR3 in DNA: TGTGCCAGCAGCTTGGGACTTGCCTCCTACGAGCAGTACTTC. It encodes CASSLGLASYEQYF.

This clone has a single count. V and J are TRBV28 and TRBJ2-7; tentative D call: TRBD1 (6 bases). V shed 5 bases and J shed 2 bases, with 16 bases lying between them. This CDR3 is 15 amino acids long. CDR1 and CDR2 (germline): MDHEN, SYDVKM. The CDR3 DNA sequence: TGTGCCAGCAGTCTCCAGGGGCAAAGGGCCTACGAGCAGTACTTC. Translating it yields CASSLQGQRAYEQYF.

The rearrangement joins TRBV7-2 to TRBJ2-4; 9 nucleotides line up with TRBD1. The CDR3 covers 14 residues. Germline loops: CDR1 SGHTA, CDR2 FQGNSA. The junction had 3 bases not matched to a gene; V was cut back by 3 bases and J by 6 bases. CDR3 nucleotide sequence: TGTGCCAGCAGCTTTCAGACAGGGGGAAACATTCAGTACTTC. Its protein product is CASSFQTGGNIQYF.

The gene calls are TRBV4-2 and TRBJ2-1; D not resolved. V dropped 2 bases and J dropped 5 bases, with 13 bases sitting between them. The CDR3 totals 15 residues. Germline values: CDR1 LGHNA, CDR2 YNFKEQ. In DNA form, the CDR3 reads TGTGCCAGCAGCCAATGGTCAGTAGCTAACAATGAGCAGTTCTTC. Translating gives CASSQWSVANNEQFF.

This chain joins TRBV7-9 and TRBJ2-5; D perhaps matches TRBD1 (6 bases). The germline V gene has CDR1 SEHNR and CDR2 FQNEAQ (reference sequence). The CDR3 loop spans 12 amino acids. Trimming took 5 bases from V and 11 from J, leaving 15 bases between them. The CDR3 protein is CASSPGASAQYF. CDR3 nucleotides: TGTGCCAGCAGCCCAGGGGCCTCGGCGCAGTACTTC.

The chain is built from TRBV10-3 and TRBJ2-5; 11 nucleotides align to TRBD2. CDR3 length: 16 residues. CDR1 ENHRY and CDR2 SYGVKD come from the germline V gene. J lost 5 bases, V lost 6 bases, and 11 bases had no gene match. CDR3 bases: TGTGCCATCAGGGATAGCGGGGGGGCGGCGTCGGAGACCCAGTACTTC. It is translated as CAIRDSGGAASETQYF.

CDR3 nucleotide sequence: TGCGCCAGCAGCCAAGACCGGACAGGGGGCGCAGACATTCAGTACTTC. It yields the protein CASSQDRTGGADIQYF. The chain uses TRBV4-3 and TRBJ2-4; 11 bases agree with TRBD1. CDR3 length equals 16 residues. Germline assignment: CDR1 LGHNA and CDR2 YSLEER. The trim removed 0 bases at V and 8 bases at J, leaving 6 bases unmatched.

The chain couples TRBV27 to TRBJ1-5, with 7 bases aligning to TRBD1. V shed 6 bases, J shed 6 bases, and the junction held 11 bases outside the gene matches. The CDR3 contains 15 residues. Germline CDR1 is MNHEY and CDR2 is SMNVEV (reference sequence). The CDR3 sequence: CASSPPEGASQPQHF. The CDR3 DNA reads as TGTGCCAGCAGCCCGCCGGAGGGGGCGAGTCAGCCCCAGCATTTT.

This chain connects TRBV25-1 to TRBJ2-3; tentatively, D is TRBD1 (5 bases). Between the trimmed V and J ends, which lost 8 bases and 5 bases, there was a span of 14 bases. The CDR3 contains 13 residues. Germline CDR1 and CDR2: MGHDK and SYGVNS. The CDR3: CASSIITGDTQYF. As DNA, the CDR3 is TGTGCCAGCTCGATAATCACAGGAGATACGCAGTATTTT.

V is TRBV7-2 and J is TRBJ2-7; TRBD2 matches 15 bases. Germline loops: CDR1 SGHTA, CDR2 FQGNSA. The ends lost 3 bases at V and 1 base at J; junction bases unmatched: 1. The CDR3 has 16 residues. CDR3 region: CASSFGLAGGSYEQYF. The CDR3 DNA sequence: TGTGCCAGCAGCTTCGGACTAGCGGGGGGGTCCTACGAGCAGTACTTC. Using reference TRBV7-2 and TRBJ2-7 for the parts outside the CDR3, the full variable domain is GAGVSQSPSNKVTEKGKDVELRCDPISGHTALYWYRQSLGQGLEFLIYFQGNSAPDKSGLPSDRFSAERTGGSVSTLTIQRTQQEDSAVYLCASSFGLAGGSYEQYFGPGTRLTVT.

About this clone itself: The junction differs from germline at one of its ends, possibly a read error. The CDR3 nucleotides read TGTGCCAGCAGTAAAAGGGACAGGGGGAGTAGGGTTTTC. Encoded protein: CASSKRDRGSRVF. V usage is TRBV28 and J usage is TRBJ1-2; TRBD1 matches at 11 bases. Germline V gene lookup returns CDR1 MDHEN and CDR2 SYDVKM. The CDR3 has 13 residues.